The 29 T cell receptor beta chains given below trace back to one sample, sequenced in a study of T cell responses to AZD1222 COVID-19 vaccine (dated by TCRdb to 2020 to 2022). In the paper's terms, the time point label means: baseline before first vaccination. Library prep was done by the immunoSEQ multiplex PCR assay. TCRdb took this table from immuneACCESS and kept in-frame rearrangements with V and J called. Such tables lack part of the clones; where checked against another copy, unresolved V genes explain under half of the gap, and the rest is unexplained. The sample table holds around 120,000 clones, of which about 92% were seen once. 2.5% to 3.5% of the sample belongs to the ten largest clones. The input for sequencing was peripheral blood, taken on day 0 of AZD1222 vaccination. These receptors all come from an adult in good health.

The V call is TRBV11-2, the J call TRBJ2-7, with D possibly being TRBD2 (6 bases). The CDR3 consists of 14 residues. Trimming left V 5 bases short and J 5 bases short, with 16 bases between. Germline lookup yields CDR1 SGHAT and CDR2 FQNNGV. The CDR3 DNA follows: TGTGCCAGCAGCCCCCTTAGCGGACTCCACGAGCAGTACTTC. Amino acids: CASSPLSGLHEQYF. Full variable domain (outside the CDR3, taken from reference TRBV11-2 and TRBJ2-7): EAGVAQSPRYKIIEKRQSVAFWCNPISGHATLYWYQQILGQGPKLLIQFQNNGVVDDSQLPKDRFSAERLKGVDSTLKIQPAKLEDSAVYLCASSPLSGLHEQYFGPGTRLTVT.

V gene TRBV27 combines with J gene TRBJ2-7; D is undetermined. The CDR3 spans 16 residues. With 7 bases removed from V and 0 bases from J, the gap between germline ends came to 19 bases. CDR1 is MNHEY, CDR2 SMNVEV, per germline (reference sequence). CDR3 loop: CASTQISEGGSYEQYF. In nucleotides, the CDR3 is TGTGCCAGCACCCAAATCTCGGAAGGCGGCTCCTACGAGCAGTACTTC.

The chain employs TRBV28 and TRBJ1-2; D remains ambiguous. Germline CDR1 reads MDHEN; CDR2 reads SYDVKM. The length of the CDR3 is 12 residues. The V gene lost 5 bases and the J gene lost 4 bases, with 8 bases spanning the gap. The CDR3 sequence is CASSATIYGYTF. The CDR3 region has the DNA TGTGCCAGCAGTGCCACGATCTATGGCTACACCTTC.

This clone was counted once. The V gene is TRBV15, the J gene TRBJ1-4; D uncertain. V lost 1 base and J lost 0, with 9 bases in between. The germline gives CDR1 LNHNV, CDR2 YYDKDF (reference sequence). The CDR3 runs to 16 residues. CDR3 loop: CATSRGILATNEKLFF. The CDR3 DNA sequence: TGTGCCACCAGCAGAGGTATACTTGCAACTAATGAAAAACTGTTTTTT.

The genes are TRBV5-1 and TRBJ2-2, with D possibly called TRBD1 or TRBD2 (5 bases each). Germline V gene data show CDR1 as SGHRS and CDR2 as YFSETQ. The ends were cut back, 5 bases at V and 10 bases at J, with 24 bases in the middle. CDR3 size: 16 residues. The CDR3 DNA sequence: TGCGCCAGCAGTGAGCACTTCTTATCCGGGACGGTGGAGCTGTTTTTT. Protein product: CASSEHFLSGTVELFF.

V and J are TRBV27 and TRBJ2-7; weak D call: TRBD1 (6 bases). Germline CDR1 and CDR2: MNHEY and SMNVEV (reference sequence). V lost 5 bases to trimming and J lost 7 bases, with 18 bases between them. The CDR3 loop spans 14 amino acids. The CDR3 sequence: CASSAGTNPLEQYF. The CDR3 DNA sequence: TGTGCCAGCAGTGCCGGGACAAACCCCTTAGAGCAGTACTTC.

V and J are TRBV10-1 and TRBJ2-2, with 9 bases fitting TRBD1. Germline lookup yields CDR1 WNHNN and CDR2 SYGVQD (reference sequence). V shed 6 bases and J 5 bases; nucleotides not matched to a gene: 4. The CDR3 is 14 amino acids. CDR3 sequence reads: CASRPGTGTGELFF. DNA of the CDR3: TGCGCCAGCAGGCCCGGGACAGGGACCGGGGAGCTGTTTTTT.

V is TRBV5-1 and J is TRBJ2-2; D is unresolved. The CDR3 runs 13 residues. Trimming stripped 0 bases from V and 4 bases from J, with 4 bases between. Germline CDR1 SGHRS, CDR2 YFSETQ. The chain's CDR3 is CASSLEVTGELFF. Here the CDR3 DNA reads TGCGCCAGCAGCTTGGAGGTCACCGGGGAGCTGTTTTTT.

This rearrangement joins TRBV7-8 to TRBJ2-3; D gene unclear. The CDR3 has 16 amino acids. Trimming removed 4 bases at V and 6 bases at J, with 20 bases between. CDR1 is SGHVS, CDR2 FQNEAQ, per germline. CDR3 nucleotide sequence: TGTGCCAGCAGCTACCATGAGTGGTTCGGAAGGGATACGCAGTATTTT. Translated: CASSYHEWFGRDTQYF.

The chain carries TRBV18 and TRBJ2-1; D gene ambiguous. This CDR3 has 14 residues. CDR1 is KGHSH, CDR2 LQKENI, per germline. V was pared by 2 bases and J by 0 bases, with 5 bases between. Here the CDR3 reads CASSPSFSYNEQFF. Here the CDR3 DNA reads TGTGCCAGCTCACCATCTTTCTCCTACAATGAGCAGTTCTTC.

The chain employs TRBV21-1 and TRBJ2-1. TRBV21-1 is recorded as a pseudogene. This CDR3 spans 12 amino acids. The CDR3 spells CASSKLGNEQFF. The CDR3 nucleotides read TGTGCCAGCAGCAAACTGGGGAATGAGCAGTTCTTC.

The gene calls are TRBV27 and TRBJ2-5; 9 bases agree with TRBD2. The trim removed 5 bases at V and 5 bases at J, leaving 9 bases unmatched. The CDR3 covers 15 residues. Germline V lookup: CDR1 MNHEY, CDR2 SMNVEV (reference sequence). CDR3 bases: TGTGCCAGCAGTCTGCGGCTAGCGGGGAGGGAGACCCAGTACTTC. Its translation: CASSLRLAGRETQYF.

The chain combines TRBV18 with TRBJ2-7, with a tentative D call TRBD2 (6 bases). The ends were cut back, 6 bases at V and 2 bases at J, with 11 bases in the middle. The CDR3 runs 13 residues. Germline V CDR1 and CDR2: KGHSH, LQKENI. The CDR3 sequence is CASSHGTPYEQYF. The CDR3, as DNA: TGTGCCAGCTCCCACGGGACTCCCTACGAGCAGTACTTC.

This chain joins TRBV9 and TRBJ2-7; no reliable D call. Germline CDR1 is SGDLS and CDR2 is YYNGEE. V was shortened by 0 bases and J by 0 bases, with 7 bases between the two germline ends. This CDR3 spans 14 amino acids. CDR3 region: CASSVEAFSYEQYF. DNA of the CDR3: TGTGCCAGCAGCGTAGAAGCCTTCTCCTACGAGCAGTACTTC. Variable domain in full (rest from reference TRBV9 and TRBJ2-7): DSGVTQTPKHLITATGQRVTLRCSPRSGDLSVYWYQQSLDQGLQFLIQYYNGEERAKGNILERFSAQQFPDLHSELNLSSLELGDSALYFCASSVEAFSYEQYFGPGTRLTVT.

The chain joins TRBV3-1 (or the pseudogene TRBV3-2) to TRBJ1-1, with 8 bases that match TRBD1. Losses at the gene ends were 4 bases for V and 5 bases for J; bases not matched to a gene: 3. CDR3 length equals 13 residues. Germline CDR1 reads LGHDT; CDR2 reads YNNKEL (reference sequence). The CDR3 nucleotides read TGTGCCAGCAGCCTGACAGGGGATACTGAAGCTTTCTTT. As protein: CASSLTGDTEAFF.

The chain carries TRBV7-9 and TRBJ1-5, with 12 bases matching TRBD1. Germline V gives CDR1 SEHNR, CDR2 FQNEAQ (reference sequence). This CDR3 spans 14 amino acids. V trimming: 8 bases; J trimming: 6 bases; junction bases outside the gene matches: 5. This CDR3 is CASGDRGQGQPQHF. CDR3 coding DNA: TGTGCCAGCGGGGACAGGGGGCAAGGTCAGCCCCAGCATTTT.

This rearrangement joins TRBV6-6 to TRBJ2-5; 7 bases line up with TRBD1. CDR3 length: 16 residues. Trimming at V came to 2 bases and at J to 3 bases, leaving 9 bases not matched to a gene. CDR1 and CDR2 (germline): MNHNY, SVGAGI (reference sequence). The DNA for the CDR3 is TGTGCCAGCAGTTACCGTCCGGGACAGACAAAAGAGACCCAGTACTTC. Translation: CASSYRPGQTKETQYF.

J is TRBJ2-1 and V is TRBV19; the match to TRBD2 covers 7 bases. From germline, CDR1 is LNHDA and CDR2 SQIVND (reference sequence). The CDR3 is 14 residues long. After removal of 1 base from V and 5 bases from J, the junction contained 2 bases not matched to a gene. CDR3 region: CASSIGLANNEQFF. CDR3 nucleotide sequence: TGTGCCAGTAGTATAGGACTAGCCAACAATGAGCAGTTCTTC.

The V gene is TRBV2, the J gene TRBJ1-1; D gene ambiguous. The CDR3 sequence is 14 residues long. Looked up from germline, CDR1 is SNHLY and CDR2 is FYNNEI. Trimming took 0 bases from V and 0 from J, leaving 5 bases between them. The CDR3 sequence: CASSEALMNTEAFF. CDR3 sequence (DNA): TGTGCCAGCAGTGAAGCGCTTATGAACACTGAAGCTTTCTTT.

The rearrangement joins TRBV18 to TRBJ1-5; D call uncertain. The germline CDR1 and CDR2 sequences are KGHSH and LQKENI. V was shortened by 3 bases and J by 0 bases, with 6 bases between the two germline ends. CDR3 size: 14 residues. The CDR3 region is CASSPVTSNQPQHF. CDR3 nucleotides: TGTGCCAGCTCACCGGTCACTAGCAATCAGCCCCAGCATTTT.

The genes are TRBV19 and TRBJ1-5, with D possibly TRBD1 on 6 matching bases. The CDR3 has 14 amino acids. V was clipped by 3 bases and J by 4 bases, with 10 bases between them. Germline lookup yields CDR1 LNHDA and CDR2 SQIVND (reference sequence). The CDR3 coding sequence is TGTGCCAGTAGTATTCTCCAGGGGAATCAGCCCCAGCATTTT. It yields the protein CASSILQGNQPQHF.

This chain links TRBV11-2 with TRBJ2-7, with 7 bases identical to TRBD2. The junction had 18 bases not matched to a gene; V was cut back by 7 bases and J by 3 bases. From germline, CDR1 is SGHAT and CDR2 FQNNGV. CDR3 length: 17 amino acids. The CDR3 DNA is TGTGCCAGCACCATTGGCCTCGGCGGGAGCAAGGGCTACGAGCAGTACTTC. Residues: CASTIGLGGSKGYEQYF.

In DNA form, the CDR3 reads TGTGCCAGCAGTCAACTGCCTGTTAACTATGGCTACACCTTC. This translates into CASSQLPVNYGYTF. The J gene is TRBJ1-2, the V gene TRBV27; no definite D call. Germline V gene sequence: CDR1 MNHEY, CDR2 SMNVEV (reference sequence). This CDR3 has 14 residues. Trimming removed 5 bases at V and 1 base at J, with 11 bases between.

CDR3 bases: TGTGCCAGCAGCCAAGATCGGCTAGCGGGAGCCCTAGGGGAGACCCAGTACTTC. This translates into CASSQDRLAGALGETQYF. The chain employs TRBV3-1 (or the pseudogene TRBV3-2) and TRBJ2-5, with 10 nucleotides matching TRBD2. This CDR3 region has 18 residues. The V and J ends lost 0 bases and 5 bases, in that order; junction bases with no gene match: 12. Germline CDR1 and CDR2: LGHDT and YNNKEL (reference sequence).

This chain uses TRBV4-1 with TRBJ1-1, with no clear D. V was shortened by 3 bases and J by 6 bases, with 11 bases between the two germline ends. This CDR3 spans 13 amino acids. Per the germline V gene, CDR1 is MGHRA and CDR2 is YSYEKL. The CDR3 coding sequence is TGCGCCAGCAGCCACGGCCCTACCCCTGAAGCTTTCTTT. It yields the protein CASSHGPTPEAFF.

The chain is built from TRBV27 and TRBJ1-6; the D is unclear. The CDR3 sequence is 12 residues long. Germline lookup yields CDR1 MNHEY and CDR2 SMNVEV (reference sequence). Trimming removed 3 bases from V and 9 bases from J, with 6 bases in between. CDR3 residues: CASSFWSSPLHF. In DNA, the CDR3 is TGTGCCAGCAGTTTTTGGAGTTCACCCCTCCACTTT.

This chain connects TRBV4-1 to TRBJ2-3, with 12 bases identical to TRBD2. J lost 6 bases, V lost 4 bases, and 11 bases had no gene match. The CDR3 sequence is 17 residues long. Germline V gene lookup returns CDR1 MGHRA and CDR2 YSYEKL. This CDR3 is CASSPLAGGLGSDTQYF. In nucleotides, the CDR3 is TGCGCCAGCAGCCCACTAGCGGGAGGCCTGGGGTCGGATACGCAGTATTTT.

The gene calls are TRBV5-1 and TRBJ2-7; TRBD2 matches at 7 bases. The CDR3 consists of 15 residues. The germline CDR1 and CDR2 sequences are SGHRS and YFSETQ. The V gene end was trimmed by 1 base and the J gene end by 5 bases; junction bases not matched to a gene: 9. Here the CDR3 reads CASSLKSRELDEQYF. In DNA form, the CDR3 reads TGCGCCAGCAGCTTGAAGTCGCGGGAGCTCGACGAGCAGTACTTC.

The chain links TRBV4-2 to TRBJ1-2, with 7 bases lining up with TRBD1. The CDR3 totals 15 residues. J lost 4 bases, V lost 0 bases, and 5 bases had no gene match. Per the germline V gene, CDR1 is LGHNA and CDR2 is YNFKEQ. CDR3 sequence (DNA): TGTGCCAGCAGCCAAGAGAACAGGGGCCCCTATGGCTACACCTTC. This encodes CASSQENRGPYGYTF.